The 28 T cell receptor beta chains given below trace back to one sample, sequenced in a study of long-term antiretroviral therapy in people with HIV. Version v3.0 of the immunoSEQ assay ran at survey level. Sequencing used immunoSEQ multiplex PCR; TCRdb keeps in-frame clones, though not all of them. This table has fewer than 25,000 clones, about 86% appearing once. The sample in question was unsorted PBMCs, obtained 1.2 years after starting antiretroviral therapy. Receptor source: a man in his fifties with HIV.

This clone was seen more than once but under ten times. Here the CDR3 reads CASSLSVTPNTEAFF. The CDR3, as DNA: TGTGCCAGCAGTTTATCTGTGACGCCGAACACTGAAGCTTTCTTT. The rearrangement joins TRBV28 to TRBJ1-1; D call uncertain. The V and J ends lost 1 base and 1 base respectively, with 10 bases between them. The CDR3 length is 15 residues. The germline CDR1 and CDR2 sequences are MDHEN and SYDVKM.

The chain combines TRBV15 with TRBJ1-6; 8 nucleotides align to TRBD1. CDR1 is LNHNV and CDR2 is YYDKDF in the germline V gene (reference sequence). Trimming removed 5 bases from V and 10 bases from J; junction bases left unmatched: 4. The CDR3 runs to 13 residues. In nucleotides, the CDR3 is TGTGCCACCAGCCCCAACAGGGGGTCACCCCTCCACTTT. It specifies CATSPNRGSPLHF.

CDR3 sequence reads: CASSLRTDSDEQYF. CDR3 DNA sequence: TGTGCCAGCAGCTTACGGACGGACAGCGACGAGCAGTACTTC. This sequence joins TRBV11-1 and TRBJ2-7, with a tentative D call TRBD1 (6 bases). Per the germline V gene, CDR1 is SGHAT and CDR2 is FQDESV (reference sequence). V was cut by 2 bases and J by 5 bases, with 13 bases left in between. This CDR3 contains 14 residues.

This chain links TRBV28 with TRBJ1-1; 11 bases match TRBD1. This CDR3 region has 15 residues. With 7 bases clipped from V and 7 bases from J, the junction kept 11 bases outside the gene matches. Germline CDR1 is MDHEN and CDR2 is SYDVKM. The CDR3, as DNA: TGTGCCAGCAAACTTCAATCCGGGACAGGGGGTGAAGCTTTCTTT. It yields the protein CASKLQSGTGGEAFF.

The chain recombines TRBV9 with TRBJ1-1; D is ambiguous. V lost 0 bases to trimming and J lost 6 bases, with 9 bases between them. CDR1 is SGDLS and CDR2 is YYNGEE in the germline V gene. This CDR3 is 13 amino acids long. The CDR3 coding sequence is TGTGCCAGCAGCGTAGTAGCGGGGTCTGAAGCTTTCTTT. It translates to CASSVVAGSEAFF.

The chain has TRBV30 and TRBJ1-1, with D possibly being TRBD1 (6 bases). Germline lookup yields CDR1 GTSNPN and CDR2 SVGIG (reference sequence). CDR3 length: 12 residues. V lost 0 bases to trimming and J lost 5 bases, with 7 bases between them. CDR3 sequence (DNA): TGTGCCTGGAGTGTAGGGGGGACTGAAGCTTTCTTT. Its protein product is CAWSVGGTEAFF. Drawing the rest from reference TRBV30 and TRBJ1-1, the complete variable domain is SQTIHQWPATLVQPVGSPLSLECTVEGTSNPNLYWYRQAAGRGLQLLFYSVGIGQISSEVPQNLSASRPQDRQFILSSKKLLLSDSGFYLCAWSVGGTEAFFGQGTRLTVV.

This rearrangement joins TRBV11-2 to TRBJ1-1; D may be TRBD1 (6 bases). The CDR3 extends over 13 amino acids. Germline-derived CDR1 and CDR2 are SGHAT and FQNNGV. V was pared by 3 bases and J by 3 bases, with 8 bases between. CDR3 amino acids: CASSFKGDTEAFF. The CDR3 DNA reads TGTGCCAGCAGCTTTAAGGGGGACACTGAAGCTTTCTTT.

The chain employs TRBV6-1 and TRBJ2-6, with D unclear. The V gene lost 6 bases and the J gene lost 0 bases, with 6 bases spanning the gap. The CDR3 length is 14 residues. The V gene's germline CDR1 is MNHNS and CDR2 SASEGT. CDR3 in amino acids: CASRADSGANVLTF. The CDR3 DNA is TGTGCCAGCAGAGCCGACTCTGGGGCCAACGTCCTGACTTTC.

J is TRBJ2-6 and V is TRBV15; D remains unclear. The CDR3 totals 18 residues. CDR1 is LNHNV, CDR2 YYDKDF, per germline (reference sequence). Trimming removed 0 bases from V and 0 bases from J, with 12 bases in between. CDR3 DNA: TGTGCCACCAGCAGAGATATTGTGGATTACTCTGGGGCCAACGTCCTGACTTTC. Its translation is CATSRDIVDYSGANVLTF.

This chain's CDR3 is CASSDSRPSNQPQHF. DNA of the CDR3: TGTGCCAGCAGTGACTCGAGGCCTAGCAATCAGCCCCAGCATTTT. The chain uses TRBV6-4 and TRBJ1-5; no firm D call. The CDR3 runs 15 residues. V was trimmed by 0 bases and J by 0 bases, leaving 6 bases between them. Germline V lookup: CDR1 MRHNA, CDR2 SNTAGT.

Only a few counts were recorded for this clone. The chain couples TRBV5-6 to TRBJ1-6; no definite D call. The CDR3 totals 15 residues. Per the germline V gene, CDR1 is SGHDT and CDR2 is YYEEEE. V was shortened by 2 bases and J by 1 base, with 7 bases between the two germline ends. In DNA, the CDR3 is TGTGCCAGCAGCTTTTGGGCGTCCTATAATTCACCCCTCCACTTT. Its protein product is CASSFWASYNSPLHF.

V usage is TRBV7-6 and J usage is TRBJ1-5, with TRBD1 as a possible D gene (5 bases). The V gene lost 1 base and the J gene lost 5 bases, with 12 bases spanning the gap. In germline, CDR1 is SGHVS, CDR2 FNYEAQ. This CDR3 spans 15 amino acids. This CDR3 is CASSLVGGGDQPQHF. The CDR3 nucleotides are TGTGCCAGCAGCTTAGTGGGCGGGGGAGATCAGCCCCAGCATTTT. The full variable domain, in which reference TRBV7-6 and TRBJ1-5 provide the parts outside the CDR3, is GAGVSQSPRYKVTKRGQDVALRCDPISGHVSLYWYRQALGQGPEFLTYFNYEAQQDKSGLPNDRFSAERPEGSISTLTIQRTEQRDSAMYRCASSLVGGGDQPQHFGDGTRLSIL.

The CDR3 DNA is TGTGCCATCAGCGCTTCTAGCGGGGAGGTGACCGGGGAGCTGTTTTTT. Amino acid sequence: CAISASSGEVTGELFF. The chain has TRBV10-3 and TRBJ2-2, with TRBD2 identical over 9 bases. This CDR3 is built from 16 residues. Germline CDR1 and CDR2: ENHRY and SYGVKD. With V trimmed by 6 bases and J by 5 bases, 10 bases remained unmatched.

The CDR3 is CASIQERAFF. CDR3 DNA sequence: TGTGCCAGCATACAGGAGAGAGCTTTCTTT. The chain carries TRBV7-2 and TRBJ1-1; D is possibly TRBD1 (5 bases). Germline lookup yields CDR1 SGHTA and CDR2 FQGNSA. The CDR3 covers 10 residues. V was cut by 7 bases and J by 10 bases, with 10 bases left in between.

CDR3: CASSLTAEAGGYTF. CDR3 in DNA: TGTGCCAGCAGCCTGACAGCTGAAGCTGGGGGCTACACCTTC. The rearrangement joins TRBV7-6 to TRBJ1-2; possibly TRBD1 for D (5 bases). This CDR3 region has 14 residues. Deletions cut 5 bases from V and 8 bases from J, with 18 bases between. CDR1 SGHVS and CDR2 FNYEAQ come from the germline V gene.

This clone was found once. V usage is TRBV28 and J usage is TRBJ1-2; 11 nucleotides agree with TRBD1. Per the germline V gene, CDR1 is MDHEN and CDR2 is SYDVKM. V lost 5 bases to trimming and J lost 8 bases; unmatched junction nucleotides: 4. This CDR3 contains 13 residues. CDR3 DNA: TGTGCCAGCAGTGGACAGGGGGCTGGGGGCTACACCTTC. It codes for CASSGQGAGGYTF.

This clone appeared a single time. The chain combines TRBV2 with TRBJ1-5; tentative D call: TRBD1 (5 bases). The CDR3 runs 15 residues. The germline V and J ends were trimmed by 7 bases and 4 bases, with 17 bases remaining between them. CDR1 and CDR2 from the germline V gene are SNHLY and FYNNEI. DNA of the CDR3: TGTGCCAGCACCCTCACCTGGGGACTTAATCAGCCCCAGCATTTT. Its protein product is CASTLTWGLNQPQHF.

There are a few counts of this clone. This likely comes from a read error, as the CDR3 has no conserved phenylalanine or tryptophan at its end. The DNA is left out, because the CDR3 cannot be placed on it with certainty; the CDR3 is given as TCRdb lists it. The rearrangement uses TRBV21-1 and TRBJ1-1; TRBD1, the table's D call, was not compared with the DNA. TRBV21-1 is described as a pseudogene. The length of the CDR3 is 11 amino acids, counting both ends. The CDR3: CASSKGSYRTP.

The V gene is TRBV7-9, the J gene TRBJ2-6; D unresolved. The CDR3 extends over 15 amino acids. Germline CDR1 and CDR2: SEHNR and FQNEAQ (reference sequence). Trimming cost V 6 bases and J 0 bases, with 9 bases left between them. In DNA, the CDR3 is TGTGCCAGCAGACCATTCGACTCTGGGGCCAACGTCCTGACTTTC. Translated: CASRPFDSGANVLTF.

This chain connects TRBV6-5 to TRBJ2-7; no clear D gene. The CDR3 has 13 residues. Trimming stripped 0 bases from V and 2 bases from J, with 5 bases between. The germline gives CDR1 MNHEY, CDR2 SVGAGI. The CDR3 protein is CASSYSGPYEQYF. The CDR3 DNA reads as TGTGCCAGCAGTTACTCCGGGCCCTACGAGCAGTACTTC.

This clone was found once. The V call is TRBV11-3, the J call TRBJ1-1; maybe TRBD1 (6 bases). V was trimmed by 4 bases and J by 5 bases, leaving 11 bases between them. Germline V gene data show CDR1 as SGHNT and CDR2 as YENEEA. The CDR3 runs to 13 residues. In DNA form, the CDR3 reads TGTGCCAGCAGCTCGGACAGTGGAACTGAAGCTTTCTTT. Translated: CASSSDSGTEAFF.

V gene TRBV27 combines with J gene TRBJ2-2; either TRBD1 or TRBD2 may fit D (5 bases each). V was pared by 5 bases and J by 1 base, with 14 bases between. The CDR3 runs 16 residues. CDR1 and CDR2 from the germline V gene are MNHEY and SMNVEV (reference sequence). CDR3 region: CASSPIGTENTGELFF. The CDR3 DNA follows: TGTGCCAGCAGTCCCATCGGGACGGAGAACACCGGGGAGCTGTTTTTT.

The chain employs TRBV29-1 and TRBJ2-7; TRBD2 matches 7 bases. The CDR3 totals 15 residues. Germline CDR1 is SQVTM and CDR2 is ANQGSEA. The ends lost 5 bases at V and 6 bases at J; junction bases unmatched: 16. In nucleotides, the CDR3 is TGCAGCGTTAGCGGGATTTCGACACCGGGTGGCGAGCAGTACTTC. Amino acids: CSVSGISTPGGEQYF.

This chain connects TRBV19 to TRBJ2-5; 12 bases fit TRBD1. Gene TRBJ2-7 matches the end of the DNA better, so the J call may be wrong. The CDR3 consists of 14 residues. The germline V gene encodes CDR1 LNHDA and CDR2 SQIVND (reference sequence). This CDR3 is CASSGTGGIYEQYF. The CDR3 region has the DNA TGTGCCAGTAGCGGGACAGGGGGCATCTACGAGCAGTACTTC.

For the CDR3, the DNA is TGTGCCAGCAGACCCGGACCCCGAAACACCATATATTTT. Translated, it gives CASRPGPRNTIYF. The rearrangement links TRBV6-5 to TRBJ1-3; D gene unclear. With 6 bases removed from V and 5 bases from J, the gap between germline ends came to 11 bases. The germline V gene encodes CDR1 MNHEY and CDR2 SVGAGI. The CDR3 is 13 residues long.

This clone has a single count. CDR3 coding DNA: TGTGCCAGCAGCGGTCCCGGGACAGGGTGGGACTATGGCTACACCTTC. Residues: CASSGPGTGWDYGYTF. The genes are TRBV5-6 and TRBJ1-2, with TRBD1 identical over 9 bases. This CDR3 spans 16 amino acids. CDR1 SGHDT and CDR2 YYEEEE come from the germline V gene. V was clipped by 4 bases and J by 3 bases; unmatched bases: 10.

CDR3 bases: TGTGCCAGCAGCTTAACTAGCAACACCGGGGAGCTGTTTTTT. Its protein is CASSLTSNTGELFF. The chain links TRBV7-8 to TRBJ2-2, with a possible D match to TRBD2 (6 bases). Trimming removed 2 bases from V and 2 bases from J, with 6 bases in between. Germline V gene lookup returns CDR1 SGHVS and CDR2 FQNEAQ. The CDR3 has 14 amino acids.

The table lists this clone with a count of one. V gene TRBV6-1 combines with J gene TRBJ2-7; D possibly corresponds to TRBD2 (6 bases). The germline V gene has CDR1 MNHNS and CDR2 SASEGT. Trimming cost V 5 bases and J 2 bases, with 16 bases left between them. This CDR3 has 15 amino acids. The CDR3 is CASSSTSRSAYEQYF. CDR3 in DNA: TGTGCCAGCAGTTCGACTAGTCGGTCGGCCTACGAGCAGTACTTC.